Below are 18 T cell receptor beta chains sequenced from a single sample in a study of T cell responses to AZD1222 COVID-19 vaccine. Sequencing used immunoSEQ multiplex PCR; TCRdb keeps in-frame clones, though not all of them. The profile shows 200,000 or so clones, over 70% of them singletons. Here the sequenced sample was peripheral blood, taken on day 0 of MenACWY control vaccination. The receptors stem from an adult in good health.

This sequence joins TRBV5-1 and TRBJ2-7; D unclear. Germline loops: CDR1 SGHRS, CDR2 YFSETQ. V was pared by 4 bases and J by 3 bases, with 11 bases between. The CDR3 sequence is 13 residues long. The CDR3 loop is CASSIGMHYEQYF. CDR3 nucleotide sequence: TGCGCCAGCAGCATTGGGATGCACTACGAGCAGTACTTC.

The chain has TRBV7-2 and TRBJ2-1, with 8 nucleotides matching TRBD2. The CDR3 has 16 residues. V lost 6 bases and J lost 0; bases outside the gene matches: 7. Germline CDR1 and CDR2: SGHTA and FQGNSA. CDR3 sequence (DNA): TGTGCCAGCAGTCGATCCAGCGGGAGCTCCTACAATGAGCAGTTCTTC. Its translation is CASSRSSGSSYNEQFF. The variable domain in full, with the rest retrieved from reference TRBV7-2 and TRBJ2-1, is GAGVSQSPSNKVTEKGKDVELRCDPISGHTALYWYRQSLGQGLEFLIYFQGNSAPDKSGLPSDRFSAERTGGSVSTLTIQRTQQEDSAVYLCASSRSSGSSYNEQFFGPGTRLTVL.

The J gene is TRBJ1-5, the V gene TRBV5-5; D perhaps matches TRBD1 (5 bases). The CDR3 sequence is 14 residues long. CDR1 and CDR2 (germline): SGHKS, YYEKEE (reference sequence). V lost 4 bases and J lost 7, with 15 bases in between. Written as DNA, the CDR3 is TGTGCCAGCAGCGCCGACTGGGGCGGGCAGCCCCAGCATTTT. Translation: CASSADWGGQPQHF.

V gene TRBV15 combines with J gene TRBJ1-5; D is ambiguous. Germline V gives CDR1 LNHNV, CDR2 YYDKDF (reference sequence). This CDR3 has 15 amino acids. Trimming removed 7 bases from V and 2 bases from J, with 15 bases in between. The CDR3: CATTSKVEGNQPQHF. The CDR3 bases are TGTGCCACCACCAGCAAGGTCGAGGGCAATCAGCCCCAGCATTTT.

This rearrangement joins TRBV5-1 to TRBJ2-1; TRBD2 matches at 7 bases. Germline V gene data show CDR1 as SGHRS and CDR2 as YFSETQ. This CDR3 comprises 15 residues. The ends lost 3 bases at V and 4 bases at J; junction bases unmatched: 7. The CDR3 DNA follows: TGCGCCAGCAGCTCGATAGCGGGCGGATACAATGAGCAGTTCTTC. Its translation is CASSSIAGGYNEQFF.

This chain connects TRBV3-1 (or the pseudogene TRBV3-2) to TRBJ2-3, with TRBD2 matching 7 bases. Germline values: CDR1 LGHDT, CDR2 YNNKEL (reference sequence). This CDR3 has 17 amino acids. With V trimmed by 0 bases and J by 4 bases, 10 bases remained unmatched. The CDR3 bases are TGTGCCAGCAGCCAAGATGGTGGCGGGAGCCTTGCAGATACGCAGTATTTT. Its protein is CASSQDGGGSLADTQYF.

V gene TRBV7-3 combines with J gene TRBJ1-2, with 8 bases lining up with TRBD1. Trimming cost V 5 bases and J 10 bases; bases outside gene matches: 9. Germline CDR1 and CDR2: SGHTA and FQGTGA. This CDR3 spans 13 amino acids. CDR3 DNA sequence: TGTGCCAGCAGCCCCGGAGGGACAGGAGACTACACCTTC. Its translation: CASSPGGTGDYTF. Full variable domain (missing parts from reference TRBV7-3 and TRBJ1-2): GAGVSQTPSNKVTEKGKYVELRCDPISGHTALYWYRQSLGQGPEFLIYFQGTGAADDSGLPNDRFFAVRPEGSVSTLKIQRTERGDSAVYLCASSPGGTGDYTFGSGTRLTVV.

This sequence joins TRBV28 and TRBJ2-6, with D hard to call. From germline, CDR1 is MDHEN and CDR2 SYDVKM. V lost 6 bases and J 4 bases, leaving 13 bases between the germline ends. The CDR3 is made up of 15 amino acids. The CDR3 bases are TGTGCCAGCAGAACCTACAGTGCGGGGGCCAACGTCCTGACTTTC. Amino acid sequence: CASRTYSAGANVLTF.

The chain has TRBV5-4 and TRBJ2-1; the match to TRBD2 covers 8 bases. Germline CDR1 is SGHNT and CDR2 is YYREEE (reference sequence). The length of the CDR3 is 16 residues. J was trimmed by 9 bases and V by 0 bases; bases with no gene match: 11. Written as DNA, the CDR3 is TGTGCCAGCAGCTTGGGGGGAAGTAGCGGGGCGGTTGAGCAGTTCTTC. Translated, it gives CASSLGGSSGAVEQFF.

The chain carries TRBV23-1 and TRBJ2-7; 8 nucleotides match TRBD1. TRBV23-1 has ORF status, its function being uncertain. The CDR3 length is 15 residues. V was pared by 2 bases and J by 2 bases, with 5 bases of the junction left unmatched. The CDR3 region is CASSQRTDRAYEQYF. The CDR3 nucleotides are TGCGCCAGCAGTCAACGAACGGACAGGGCCTACGAGCAGTACTTC.

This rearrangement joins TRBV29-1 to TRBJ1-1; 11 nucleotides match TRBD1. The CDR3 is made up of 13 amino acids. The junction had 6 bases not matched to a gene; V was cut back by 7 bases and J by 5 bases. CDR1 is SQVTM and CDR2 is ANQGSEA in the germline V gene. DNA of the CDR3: TGCAGCGCCGGACAGGGGGCAAAGACTGAAGCTTTCTTT. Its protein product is CSAGQGAKTEAFF. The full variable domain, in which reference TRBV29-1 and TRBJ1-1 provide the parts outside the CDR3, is SAVISQKPSRDICQRGTSLTIQCQVDSQVTMMFWYRQQPGQSLTLIATANQGSEATYESGFVIDKFPISRPNLTFSTLTVSNMSPEDSSIYLCSAGQGAKTEAFFGQGTRLTVV.

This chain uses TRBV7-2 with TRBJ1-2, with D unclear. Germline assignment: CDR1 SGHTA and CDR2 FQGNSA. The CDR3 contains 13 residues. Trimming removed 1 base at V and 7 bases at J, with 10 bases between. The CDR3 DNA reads TGTGCCAGCAGCTTAGAGGCCCGGGTTGGCTACACCTTC. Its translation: CASSLEARVGYTF.

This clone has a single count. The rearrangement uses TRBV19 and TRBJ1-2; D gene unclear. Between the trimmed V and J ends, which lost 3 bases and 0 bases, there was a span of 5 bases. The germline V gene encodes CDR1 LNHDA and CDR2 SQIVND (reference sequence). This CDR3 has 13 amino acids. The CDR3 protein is CASSMQTNYGYTF. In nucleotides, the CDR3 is TGTGCCAGTAGTATGCAGACTAACTATGGCTACACCTTC.

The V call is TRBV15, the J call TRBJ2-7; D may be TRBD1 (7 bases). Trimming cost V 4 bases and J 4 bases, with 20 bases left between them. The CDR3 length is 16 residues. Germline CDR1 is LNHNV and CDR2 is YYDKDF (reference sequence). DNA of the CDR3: TGTGCCACCAGCACCCACAGGGGCCGGAGGGCGTACGAGCAGTACTTC. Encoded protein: CATSTHRGRRAYEQYF.

The chain's CDR3 is CASRPDSPSYGYTF. The DNA for the CDR3 is TGTGCCAGCAGACCCGACAGCCCGAGCTATGGCTACACCTTC. The gene calls are TRBV6-5 and TRBJ1-2, with a tentative D call TRBD1 (5 bases). CDR3 length: 14 amino acids. Trimming removed 6 bases from V and 4 bases from J, with 15 bases in between. Germline CDR1 and CDR2: MNHEY and SVGAGI.

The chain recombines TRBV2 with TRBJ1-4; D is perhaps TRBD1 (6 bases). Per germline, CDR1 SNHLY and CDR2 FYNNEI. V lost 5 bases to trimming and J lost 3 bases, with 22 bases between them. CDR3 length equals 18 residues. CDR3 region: CASSTGQPSQQANEKLFF. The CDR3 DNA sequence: TGTGCCAGCAGTACAGGACAGCCAAGCCAGCAAGCTAATGAAAAACTGTTTTTT.

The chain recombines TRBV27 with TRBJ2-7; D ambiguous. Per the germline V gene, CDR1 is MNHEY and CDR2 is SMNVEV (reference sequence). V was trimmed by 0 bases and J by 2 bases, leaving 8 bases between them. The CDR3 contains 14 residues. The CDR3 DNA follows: TGTGCCAGCAGTTTATCTCGGGTGGCCTACGAGCAGTACTTC. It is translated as CASSLSRVAYEQYF.

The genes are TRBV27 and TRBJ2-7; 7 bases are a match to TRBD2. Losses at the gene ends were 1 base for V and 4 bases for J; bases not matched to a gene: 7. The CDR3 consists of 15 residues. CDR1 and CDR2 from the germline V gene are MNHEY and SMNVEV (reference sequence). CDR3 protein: CASSLWGQGGYEQYF. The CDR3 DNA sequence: TGTGCCAGCAGTTTATGGGGCCAGGGAGGGTACGAGCAGTACTTC.